This T cell receptor (beta chain) was recovered during a study of blood T cell repertoires in COVID-19. Clones were sequenced by immunoSEQ multiplex PCR, and TCRdb holds only the in-frame ones, with some missing. The sample records some 260,000 clones, 80% to 95% being singletons. Trimming stripped 5 bases from V and 8 bases from J, with 21 bases between. The CDR3 length is 15 residues. Germline values: CDR1 MDHEN, CDR2 SYDVKM. Participants were aged about 18 to 90 years, lived in under 30 US areas, and enrolled virtually. Researchers sorted participants into cohorts using their self-reported clinical history.

V gene TRBV28 combines with J gene TRBJ1-2; D gene unclear. This TCR derives from a woman aged 18-29 years who had recovered from COVID-19. Specimen: PBMCs or T cells enriched from blood (not recorded which). CDR3: CASSTPGWFLRGYTF. The CDR3 DNA is TGTGCCAGCAGTACCCCCGGTTGGTTCCTGCGGGGCTACACCTTC.